This is a list of T cell receptor beta chains from one sample in a study of human T cells and chemical hapten exposure. TCRdb reprocessed the RACE reads via MiXCR and lists one record per CDR3 protein. The profile shows approximately 80,000 distinct CDR3 sequences, about 9.4% of them singletons. This material consisted of whole blood, taken in connection with sensitization to the hapten diphenylcyclopropenone (DPC). Source of these receptors: a woman in her twenties or thirties with alopecia areata. Some clones in this sample may be carry-over from other donors' samples. Each CDR3 is given with its conserved first and last residue. The order of the fields is V gene, clone size, J gene, CDR3 protein. Rows may omit the clone size; those that give it use once, few, many or a size class.

>TRBV4-2|many|TRBJ1-2
CASTTTRMNYGYTF
>TRBV5-1|.|TRBJ2-3
CASSIISGIGDTQYF
>TRBV7-3|many|TRBJ2-6
CASSSRLDSGANVLTF
>TRBV7-3|few|TRBJ2-1
CASSPTPYNEQFF
>TRBV6-2/TRBV6-3|.|TRBJ2-2
CASSYRGNTGELFF
>TRBV20-1|.|TRBJ1-2
CSAGDRGNYGYTF
>TRBV6-1|many|TRBJ2-7
CASSEATSGMYEQYF
>TRBV27|few|TRBJ2-3
CASSLEGGALDTQYF
>TRBV4-2|.|TRBJ1-4
CASSQDEGGTANEKLFF
>TRBV2|many|TRBJ2-7
CASSGTLFYEQYF
>TRBV6-5|many|TRBJ2-1
CASSGTAYNEQFF
>TRBV29-1|many|TRBJ1-1
CSVEKVAEAFF
>TRBV25-1|many|TRBJ2-3
CASNNQGARATQYF
>TRBV18|.|TRBJ2-3
CASSPGRGLARSDTQYF
>TRBV11-2|.|TRBJ2-7
CASSILLSGSNEQYF
>TRBV6-9|many|TRBJ1-2
CARPGASRRAGYTF
>TRBV3-1|many|TRBJ2-1
CASSLTSGNVANEQFF
>TRBV7-3|.|TRBJ1-1
CASSKQGNTEAFF
>TRBV2|few|TRBJ1-1
CASRRPQGVNTEAFF
>TRBV4-3|few|TRBJ2-5
CASSQEPKKQTQYF
>TRBV4-3|.|TRBJ1-5
CASSQVKGEDQPQHF
>TRBV28|.|TRBJ1-2
CASSTHGFYGYTF
>TRBV12-3/TRBV12-4|many|TRBJ1-3
CASKGPSGNTIYF
>TRBV28|many|TRBJ2-3
CASSPGLRRADTQYF
>TRBV27|many|TRBJ2-1
CASSLKGTYNEQFF